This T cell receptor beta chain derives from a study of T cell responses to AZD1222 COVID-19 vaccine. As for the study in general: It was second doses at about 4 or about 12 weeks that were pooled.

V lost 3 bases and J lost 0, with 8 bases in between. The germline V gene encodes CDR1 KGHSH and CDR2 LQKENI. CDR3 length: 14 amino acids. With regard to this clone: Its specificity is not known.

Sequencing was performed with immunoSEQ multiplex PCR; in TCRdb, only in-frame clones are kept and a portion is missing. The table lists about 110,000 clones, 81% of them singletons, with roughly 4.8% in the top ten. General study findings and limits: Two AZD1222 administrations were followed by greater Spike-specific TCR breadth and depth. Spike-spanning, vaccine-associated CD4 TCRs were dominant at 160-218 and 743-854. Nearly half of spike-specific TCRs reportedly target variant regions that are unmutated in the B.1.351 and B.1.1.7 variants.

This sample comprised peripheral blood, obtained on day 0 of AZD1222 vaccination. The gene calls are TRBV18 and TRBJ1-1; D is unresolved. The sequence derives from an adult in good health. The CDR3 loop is CASSPQAMNTEAFF. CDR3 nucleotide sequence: TGTGCCAGCTCACCGCAGGCGATGAACACTGAAGCTTTCTTT.